This T cell receptor (beta chain) was obtained from a study of cytomegalovirus exposure and HLA in healthy donors (dated by TCRdb to about 2017). Turning to the overall study: According to an earlier analysis of around 600 of the donors, about 170 million T cells yielded 90 million to 130 million unique TCR beta sequences and around 280 Gb of sequence data. Roughly 290 gigabases of sequencing data and around 88 million unique TCR sequences made up an early release that covered approximately 650 HLA-typed donors. The genetic ancestry cluster associated with self-reported Caucasian donors included about four fifths of the approximately 400 genotyped donors. The study aimed to test whether cataloging public T cell receptors could reveal signatures of past pathogen exposure. The T cell repertoires of 666 subjects were profiled by immunosequencing and related to cytomegalovirus serostatus. A separate validation cohort of roughly 130 different subjects was used in addition to the roughly 640-subject first cohort. To predict cytomegalovirus infection status, the study brought together high-throughput TCR immunosequencing, statistical association of individual TCRs with disease status, and machine learning. In a later analysis, previously published TCR beta repertoires from 500 to 750 donors were re-analyzed and high-resolution HLA genotyping was added so that TCR occurrence patterns could be studied. In the later analysis, no new phenotypic data were used to find candidate immune exposures; instead, reliance was placed on TCR beta sequences and their occurrence across donors. An earlier analysis of around 640 of the donors used high-throughput TCR beta sequencing to judge whether each TCR beta V gene segment behaved as functional or pseudogenic. Donor age, sex, ethnicity and CMV serostatus were collected together with the repertoire data. A later genetic analysis took genome-wide SNP genotypes for about 60% of the roughly 670 donors and used that subset as a discovery cohort. All discovery cohort repertoires had been generated on a single sequencing platform. HLA typing included class I and class II loci at four-digit resolution. Typing coverage differed by locus: A, B, C, DRB1 and DQB1 were typed in roughly 620-630 donors, DQA1 in about 550, DPA1 in 600 to 610, and DPB1 in roughly 450. A handful of DR-DQ haplotypes were treated as single units for association and clustering because of strong linkage in the cohort. Among several hundred genotyped donors of the cohort, an average of approximately 220,000 unique TCR beta nucleotide sequences was sequenced per donor, of which about 19% were non-productive. Overall results and qualifications from the work: The study listed 170 or so TCR beta chains as associated with cytomegalovirus. In a later genetic analysis, fewer N-insertions in productive TCRs were reported among donors in an Asian-associated ancestry cluster than the approximately 630-donor mean. Linkage disequilibrium might explain the correlated functional status among segregating V segments, but an unknown experimental factor could not be excluded. In an earlier analysis of around 600 of the donors, most TCR beta V segments were observed in productive rearrangements about 87% or about 30% of the time, broadly matching IMGT annotations. A few of the identified cytomegalovirus-associated TCR beta chains were confirmed in vitro to be specific for cytomegalovirus antigens. Because counts were too low, some 17 rarely observed V segments, including chromosome 9 orphons, were excluded from the earlier analysis of several hundred of the donors. A later analysis found that HLA-associated TCR beta chains were more clonally expanded and had lower generation probabilities than equally common non-associated chains. It was suggested by the authors that the approach could potentially be generalized to other disease states and immunological phenotypes. This cohort had only TCR beta chains sequenced, and the lack of alpha or paired-chain data limited which features could be detected. According to a later analysis, TCR association rates differed among HLA loci, with DRB1 alleles showing the most associated TCRs and HLA-C alleles showing the fewest. Immune exposure information for the cohort was limited to CMV serostatus. In a later analysis, most CMV-associated TCR beta chains were found to appear HLA-restricted, with HLA associations seemingly driven largely by CMV exposure. Assigning TCR associations to individual alleles was difficult when HLA alleles, especially DR and DQ, strongly co-occurred. Specific HLA alleles were associated with 15,000 to 20,000 TCR beta sequences at a false discovery rate of 0.05 in a later analysis. Sequencing depth was assumed to be roughly uniform across donors in the presence/absence analyses, though that assumption may not hold. The sequencing pipeline was judged likely to have produced a cluster of highly shared sequence variants as a technical artifact. An association between a missense DCLRE1C variant and V-gene and J-gene trimming of TCR beta chains was found in a later genetic analysis and replicated in an independent cohort. According to a later analysis, parvovirus B19, influenza, CMV and Epstein-Barr virus appeared linked to several top co-occurrence clusters. While some public TCRs were present in many individuals, most TCR sequences turned up only very rarely across donors. Because HLA typing was missing for some donors at each locus, association tests included only the typed subset. The classifier was reported to diagnose cytomegalovirus status with high specificity and sensitivity in both the original and validation cohorts. A further reported finding was that TCR beta sequences accurately predicted the HLA-A and HLA-B alleles for most subjects in the first cohort. Some IMGT-functional V segments, including TRBV6-2 and TRBV6-3, could not be distinguished by the 87-base-pair reads and were therefore excluded.

Per the germline V gene (reference sequence), LNHDA is the CDR1 and SQIVND is the CDR2. Deletion took 3 bases off V and 4 bases off J, with a span of 15 bases between the germline ends. Spanning cysteine to phenylalanine, the CDR3 consists of 15 amino acids. Only the CDR3 portion is preserved as DNA: 45 bases, with reading frame beginning at the first base. Library generation was performed with the immunoSEQ multiplex PCR assay. A mixture of 60 forward primers for TCR Vbeta segments and 13 reverse primers for TCR Jbeta segments was used in the multiplex PCR. The CDR3 region of rearranged TCR beta genes was amplified from genomic DNA with a multiplex PCR assay. The amplified TCR beta libraries were sequenced on the Illumina HiSeq System as 87-base-pair reads. The paper's data handling went like this. A later analysis tallied approximately 87 million unique TCR beta chains across the 610 or so repertoires, and about 12 million of those chains were shared by two or more donors. Raw reads were error-corrected and collapsed into unique sequences with a nearest-neighbor algorithm that merged closely related sequences to remove PCR and sequencing errors. Alignment of CDR3 sequences to IMGT reference sequences was used to assign V, D and J gene segments. For a sequence to be retained, at least a six-nucleotide match to both a V gene segment and a J gene segment was required. A rearrangement was called productive if the CDR3 had no stop codons and remained in frame with V and J, and every other rearrangement was called non-productive. CDR3 was defined according to IMGT convention as the region running from the second conserved V-encoded cysteine to the conserved J-encoded phenylalanine. The earlier analysis of some 580 of the donors excluded any sequence lacking an unambiguous match to a single V gene segment. In an earlier analysis of roughly 500 of the donors, V segments were called functional above 56.7% productive rearrangements and were called segregating when the between-donor standard deviation exceeded 5%. A statistical classification framework was developed to diagnose cytomegalovirus status using the catalog of TCR beta chain sequences. A later analysis assigned V and J genes by comparing TCR nucleotide sequences with IMGT/GENE-DB human TR gene sequences. A later analysis assigned CDR3 sequences and most-parsimonious VDJ recombination scenarios with the TCRdist pipeline. In a later analysis, every TCR beta chain was defined by the combination of its CDR3 amino acid sequence and its V-gene family, and reads without a unique V-gene family were dropped. To address suspected cross-contamination and a sequencing artifact, a later analysis removed a few hundred highly shared, low-generation-probability nucleotide sequences. In a later analysis, a clonal expansion index was calculated for each public chain from normalized within-repertoire ranks of inferred template counts. Generation probabilities in a later analysis came from a VDJ recombination model fitted to out-of-frame rearrangements, and those results were checked against IGoR. In a later analysis, TCR-TCR, TCR-HLA and TCR-CMV co-occurrence was scored with hypergeometric tests, and a repertoire-size bias correction was applied to TCR pairs. In a later analysis, false discovery rates were estimated by permuting HLA or CMV assignments 20 times. In a later analysis, co-occurring TCRs were grouped using DBSCAN, with TCRdist sequence similarity added in when clustering inside HLA-allele-positive subsets. Repertoires with fewer than 30,000 or more than 120,000 public chains were left out of co-occurrence clustering, as were a few repertoires with anomalous nucleotide sharing. The table comes from immuneACCESS by way of TCRdb, which keeps in-frame sequences with V and J called. Part of the clones is missing from these tables; in studies checked, under half for an unresolved V gene and the rest for unknown reasons. The D gene and trimming were derived from the DNA, and the V and J assignments and clone size from that table. The sample table holds 85,000 to 100,000 clones, of which 90% were seen once. Jointly, the top ten make up roughly 2.3% of the sample.

The cohort comprised fewer than 700 healthy bone marrow donors. At the time of sampling, every cohort member was nominally healthy, though immune exposures that went unrecorded were likely present. The donor tested CMV seronegative, placing the donor among the 350 or so seronegative members of the cohort. A peripheral blood sample was collected from each donor, and TCR beta sequencing was performed on peripheral blood mononuclear cells. The Qiagen DNeasy Blood Extraction Kit was used to extract genomic DNA from the blood cell samples. On this clone: There is no known antigen for this receptor. It has no much larger one-base neighbor in the sample; base qualities were not kept.

The chain employs TRBV19 and TRBJ1-2, with an unclear D gene assignment. The source is a young man in good health and CMV-seronegative. Sequencing used PBMCs. At the DNA level, the sequence is TGTGCCAGTAGTATTCCGAGTAAATCGTCCTATGGCTACACCTTC. Its amino acids are CASSIPSKSSYGYTF.